This record covers a single T cell receptor beta chain. Its antigen is as yet unknown. The CDR3 runs to 17 residues. CDR1 is DFQATT, CDR2 SNEGSKA, per germline (reference sequence). The V gene end was trimmed by 0 bases and the J gene end by 2 bases; junction bases not matched to a gene: 10. The data stem from a study of identical twins. Study-wide findings and caveats: Where out-of-frame alpha sequences were twin-shared, they showed excess low generation probability. Invariant MAIT and iNKT cells may have partly biased zero-insertion analyses. Beta out-of-frame sequences showed weaker excess sharing between twins.

TCRdb reprocessed the 5' RACE reads with MiXCR, giving one entry per CDR3 protein. This table has some 1,600,000 distinct CDR3 sequences, about 32% appearing once. The donor group consisted entirely of healthy Caucasians. V is TRBV20-1 and J is TRBJ2-5, with 9 bases that match TRBD2. Input material: cord blood. The source is a newborn girl in good health. CDR3 sequence reads: CSARDRFGLAGQETQYF. In nucleotides, the CDR3 is TGCAGTGCTAGAGATCGGTTCGGCCTAGCGGGGCAAGAGACCCAGTACTTC.